This entry concerns a single TCR beta chain. The repertoire was sequenced with immunoSEQ multiplex PCR; TCRdb's copy has only in-frame clones and lacks some. Of 75,000 to 100,000 clones listed, roughly 90% are singletons. Trimming removed 4 bases from V and 0 bases from J, with 14 bases in between. Germline V gene sequence: CDR1 SGHRS, CDR2 YFSETQ. The CDR3 totals 16 residues. The source of the sample is a study of OX40 agonist ivuxolimab in advanced cancers. The chain uses TRBV5-1 and TRBJ1-3; D unclear. The clonotype was recovered from an adult with an advanced solid tumor such as melanoma, head and neck, liver or kidney cancer. Sequenced material: CD4+ or CD8+ T cells sorted from blood, taken in a trial of the OX40 agonist ivuxolimab. CDR3 loop: CASSLPEASSGNTIYF. In DNA, the CDR3 is TGCGCCAGCAGCCTGCCGGAAGCCAGCTCTGGAAACACCATATATTTT.